The clone carrying this TCR beta chain was counted once. This entry belongs to a study of blood T cell repertoires in COVID-19. The wider study: Spain, Italy and the United States supplied samples that represented acute and convalescent COVID-19. The cDNA or gDNA used as material had been derived from T cells, B-cell-depleted T cells, or PBMCs.

The CDR3 is 15 amino acids. The ends were cut back, 6 bases at V and 3 bases at J, with 15 bases in the middle. Per the germline V gene, CDR1 is MNHEY and CDR2 is SVGAGI. Original processing methods: By means of reference gene primer amplification, nucleated cell counts were estimated. Measured with immunoSEQ multiplex PCR; TCRdb has only the in-frame clones, and not every one. V and J calls and clone size are given by that table; D and trimming were obtained from the DNA. Here the sample spans about 52,000 clones, about four fifths being singletons. A Seattle source enrolled patients during active infection and followed them longitudinally.

This rearrangement joins TRBV6-5 to TRBJ1-5, with D unresolved. The sequence was collected from a woman over 75 with COVID-19, enrolled during active disease. Sequencing was done on a sample of peripheral blood. CDR3 sequence reads: CASRTRAAPNQPQHF. DNA of the CDR3: TGTGCCAGCAGGACGCGGGCTGCCCCCAATCAGCCCCAGCATTTT.